The 11 T cell receptor beta chains below were found in one sample sequenced in a study of regulatory T cells in long-lasting Graves disease. Arm-PCR of CDR3 regions and iRepertoire HTBI primers were the basis on which TCR beta libraries were built. TCRdb passed the multiplex PCR reads through MiXCR, listing each CDR3 protein once. The sample includes over 300,000 distinct CDR3 sequences, 15% to 20% of them seen just once. As for time point: persistent/refractory GD, antithyroid drugs over 5 years with positive TRAb. Extracted PBMC RNA gave rise to the TCR library. The material was peripheral blood mononuclear cells (PBMCs), obtained when the disease was refractory, from a patient treated with antithyroid drugs. The receptors derive from a female donor with Graves disease.

This clonotype has ten or more counts. The chain is built from TRBV12-3 or TRBV12-4 and TRBJ1-4; 7 bases match TRBD1. CDR3 length: 14 residues. The junction had 1 base not matched to a gene; V was cut back by 2 bases and J by 4 bases. The CDR3 DNA reads TGTGCCAGCAGTTTAAGACAGGGTAATGAAAAACTGTTTTTT. Its protein product is CASSLRQGNEKLFF.

As DNA, the CDR3 is TGTGCCAGCAGTCTCGCCGGGGCTATGGAGACCCAGTACTTC. It codes for CASSLAGAMETQYF. This sequence joins TRBV7-9 and TRBJ2-5; D may match TRBD1 or TRBD2 (5 bases each). This CDR3 is 14 amino acids long. Germline lookup yields CDR1 SEHNR and CDR2 FQNEAQ (reference sequence). Trimming removed 6 bases from V and 5 bases from J, with 16 bases in between.

This chain joins TRBV19 and TRBJ2-6; D remains unclear. Germline CDR1 is LNHDA and CDR2 is SQIVND (reference sequence). The V and J ends lost 4 bases and 4 bases respectively, with 14 bases between them. The CDR3 is 16 residues long. The CDR3 nucleotides are TGTGCCAGTAGTAATGAGGCGCTTTACGGGGCCAACGTCCTGACTTTC. It yields the protein CASSNEALYGANVLTF. The whole variable domain, remainder taken from reference TRBV19 and TRBJ2-6, is DGGITQSPKYLFRKEGQNVTLSCEQNLNHDAMYWYRQDPGQGLRLIYYSQIVNDFQKGDIAEGYSVSREKKESFPLTVTSAQKNPTAFYLCASSNEALYGANVLTFGAGSRLTVL.

V is TRBV12-3 or TRBV12-4 and J is TRBJ1-5; a possible D gene is TRBD1 (6 bases). The CDR3 contains 14 residues. Deletions cut 6 bases from V and 3 bases from J, with 12 bases between. The CDR3 nucleotides read TGTGCCAGCAGGGGGGGACAATACAATCAGCCCCAGCATTTT. Its translation is CASRGGQYNQPQHF.

J is TRBJ2-6 and V is TRBV19; a possible D gene is TRBD1 (6 bases). The CDR3 extends over 18 amino acids. Germline-derived CDR1 and CDR2 are LNHDA and SQIVND (reference sequence). The ends were cut back, 3 bases at V and 4 bases at J, with 19 bases in the middle. DNA of the CDR3: TGTGCCAGTAGTATTCGGAGACAGGCGACGGTGGGGGCCAACGTCCTGACTTTC. Translation gives CASSIRRQATVGANVLTF.

The chain combines TRBV5-6 with TRBJ2-5; D uncertain. The CDR3 consists of 15 residues. Germline V lookup: CDR1 SGHDT, CDR2 YYEEEE. V lost 5 bases to trimming and J lost 2 bases, with 16 bases between them. CDR3 residues: CASRWIEAEQETQYF. DNA for the CDR3: TGTGCCAGCAGGTGGATCGAGGCAGAACAAGAGACCCAGTACTTC.

Concerning this clonotype itself: The CDR3 ends on some other residue instead of the conserved phenylalanine or tryptophan, so this is likely a read error. This rearrangement joins TRBV5-1 to TRBJ1-1, with TRBD1 as a possible D gene (6 bases). Trimming pared 4 bases from V and 3 bases from J, leaving 16 bases between. This CDR3 is built from 15 residues. CDR1 is SGHRS and CDR2 is YFSETQ in the germline V gene. The CDR3 DNA is TGCGCCAGCAGCCCTAGGCCGGGGGGCGACACTGAAGCTTTCCTT. Its protein product is CASSPRPGGDTEAFL.

The chain has TRBV5-8 and TRBJ2-5, with TRBD2 matching 7 bases. Trimming cost V 3 bases and J 10 bases; bases outside gene matches: 9. CDR3 length: 13 amino acids. Germline-derived CDR1 and CDR2 are SGHTS and YDEGEE. The CDR3 is CASSWGGQRDQYF. As DNA, the CDR3 is TGTGCCAGCAGCTGGGGGGGTCAGCGTGACCAGTACTTC.

This clonotype has ten or more counts. A much larger clone sits a single nucleotide away, making a read error possible. The chain combines TRBV13 with TRBJ1-1; no definite D call. This CDR3 contains 13 residues. Trimming removed 3 bases at V and 1 base at J, with 6 bases between. CDR1 is PRHDT, CDR2 FYEKMQ, per germline (reference sequence). The chain's CDR3 is CASSFEGNTEAFF. The DNA of the CDR3 is TGTGCCAGCAGCTTCGAGGGGAACACTGAAGCTTTCTTT.

V is TRBV15 and J is TRBJ1-1; the match to TRBD1 covers 7 bases. Germline lookup yields CDR1 LNHNV and CDR2 YYDKDF (reference sequence). This CDR3 comprises 14 residues. Unmatched junction bases numbered 7, after V lost 0 bases and J lost 9 bases. The CDR3 DNA reads TGTGCCACCAGCAGAGATCCGTTACAGGGGAAAGCTTTCTTT. It translates to CATSRDPLQGKAFF. The complete variable domain, with remaining parts taken from reference TRBV15 and TRBJ1-1, reads DAMVIQNPRYQVTQFGKPVTLSCSQTLNHNVMYWYQQKSSQAPKLLFHYYDKDFNNEADTPDNFQSRRPNTSFCFLDIRSPGLGDTAMYLCATSRDPLQGKAFFGQGTRLTVV.

The chain couples TRBV20-1 to TRBJ2-7; 8 positions agree with TRBD1. CDR1 and CDR2 (germline): DFQATT, SNEGSKA (reference sequence). V trimming: 5 bases; J trimming: 5 bases; junction bases outside the gene matches: 14. The CDR3 length is 15 residues. The CDR3 loop reads CSAPGTGKQANEQYF. The CDR3 region has the DNA TGCAGTGCTCCCGGGACAGGCAAGCAAGCTAACGAGCAGTACTTC.